This T cell receptor beta chain was profiled in a study of OX40 agonist ivuxolimab in advanced cancers. In the study overall: Six ivuxolimab dose levels, 0.01 to 10 mg/kg, were given intravenously every 2 weeks. Three patients showed partial responses: one hepatocellular carcinoma and two cutaneous melanoma cases.

Trimming removed 1 base from V and 4 bases from J, with 13 bases in between. The CDR3 totals 15 residues. Per germline, CDR1 MNHEY and CDR2 SVGAGI. Study conclusions and caveats: CD8+ T cells (on average) carried more expanded clones than CD4+ T cells. Some nonresponders likewise displayed low normalized T-cell clonal expansion.

As for this clone: What it binds is unknown.

Some clones are missing from TCRdb's copy, which holds only in-frame ones; the method was immunoSEQ multiplex PCR. The top ten hold 25% to 35% of the sample, which has 15,000 to 20,000 clones, 70% to 75% seen once. This chain joins TRBV6-5 and TRBJ1-2; D may be TRBD1 (6 bases). The sequence was obtained from an adult with an advanced solid tumor such as melanoma, head and neck, liver or kidney cancer. This material consisted of CD4+ or CD8+ T cells sorted from blood, taken in a trial of the OX40 agonist ivuxolimab. CDR3 loop: CASSYYGGGSYGYTF. CDR3 nucleotides: TGTGCCAGCAGTTACTATGGGGGCGGGAGCTATGGCTACACCTTC.